These 17 T cell receptor beta chains came from one sample sequenced in a study of T cell changes during pregnancy in multiple sclerosis. Sequencing was performed with immunoSEQ multiplex PCR; in TCRdb, only in-frame clones are kept and a portion is missing. The sample contains around 57,000 clones, 80% to 95% of which appear only once. The sample consisted of CD4+ T cells from peripheral blood mononuclear cells, taken after pregnancy. These receptors all come from a female donor in good health, enrolled as a control in a pregnancy study.

This chain links TRBV18 with TRBJ2-7; D uncertain. Germline assignment: CDR1 KGHSH and CDR2 LQKENI. The V gene lost 3 bases and the J gene lost 3 bases, with 9 bases spanning the gap. The length of the CDR3 is 13 residues. CDR3 in amino acids: CASSPGQDYEQYF. The CDR3 DNA sequence: TGTGCCAGCTCACCCGGCCAGGACTACGAGCAGTACTTC. The full variable domain, completed using reference TRBV18 and TRBJ2-7, is NAGVMQNPRHLVRRRGQEARLRCSPMKGHSHVYWYRQLPEEGLKFMVYLQKENIIDESGMPKERFSAEFPKEGPSILRIQQVVRGDSAAYFCASSPGQDYEQYFGPGTRLTVT.

This CDR3 is CASSSGQGAGGANVLTF. In DNA, the CDR3 is TGTGCCAGCAGTTCCGGACAGGGGGCAGGTGGGGCCAACGTCCTGACTTTC. The genes are TRBV28 and TRBJ2-6; TRBD1 matches at 11 bases. The CDR3 has 17 amino acids. Trimming took 4 bases from V and 3 from J; bases not matched to a gene: 5. Germline CDR1 is MDHEN and CDR2 is SYDVKM.

The chain carries TRBV14 and TRBJ2-3; D is ambiguous. Trimming removed 4 bases at V and 7 bases at J, with 9 bases between. The CDR3 sequence is 12 residues long. Per the germline V gene, CDR1 is SGHDN and CDR2 is FVKESK. The CDR3 here is CASSPRANTQYF. CDR3 in DNA: TGTGCCAGCAGCCCCCGCGCGAATACGCAGTATTTT.

The chain has TRBV4-1 and TRBJ2-4; D possibly corresponds to TRBD2 (5 bases). The V end lost 1 base, the J end lost 5 bases, and 15 bases lay between the germline ends. CDR1 is MGHRA, CDR2 YSYEKL, per germline. There are 16 residues in the CDR3. DNA for the CDR3: TGCGCCAGCAGCCAAGTGTTCGGCGGGTCCCAAAACATTCAGTACTTC. Residues: CASSQVFGGSQNIQYF.

The J gene is TRBJ1-1, the V gene TRBV4-3; D gene uncertain. CDR1 LGHNA and CDR2 YSLEER come from the germline V gene. This CDR3 is 14 amino acids long. Trimming pared 0 bases from V and 4 bases from J, leaving 9 bases between. CDR3 sequence reads: CASSQDAVSTEAFF. As DNA, the CDR3 is TGCGCCAGCAGCCAAGATGCCGTCAGCACTGAAGCTTTCTTT.

The rearrangement joins TRBV19 to TRBJ1-3; unclear D gene. This CDR3 spans 15 amino acids. CDR1 and CDR2 from the germline V gene are LNHDA and SQIVND (reference sequence). Trimming cost V 3 bases and J 5 bases, with 14 bases left between them. The CDR3 is CASSMYGGRRNTIYF. In DNA form, the CDR3 reads TGTGCCAGTAGTATGTACGGAGGGAGGAGAAACACCATATATTTT.

The rearrangement uses TRBV7-2 and TRBJ1-5, with D perhaps matching TRBD1 (5 bases). Trimming took off 5 bases at V and 5 bases at J, with 16 bases between the two ends. Per the germline V gene, CDR1 is SGHTA and CDR2 is FQGNSA. The CDR3 length is 15 residues. The CDR3 protein is CASSQGRGKDQPQHF. The CDR3 region has the DNA TGTGCCAGCAGCCAAGGGAGGGGAAAGGATCAGCCCCAGCATTTT.

The chain carries TRBV10-2 and TRBJ1-5; D remains unclear. The CDR3 totals 13 residues. Trimming removed 4 bases from V and 6 bases from J, with 10 bases in between. Germline values: CDR1 WSHSY, CDR2 SAAADI. DNA of the CDR3: TGCGCCAGCAGTGCCAAGTTGAGTCAGCCCCAGCATTTT. Its translation: CASSAKLSQPQHF.

V and J are TRBV9 and TRBJ2-3; the match to TRBD2 covers 9 bases. Germline CDR1 is SGDLS and CDR2 is YYNGEE. V dropped 4 bases and J dropped 6; count of bases not matched to a gene: 15. The CDR3 has 17 residues. The CDR3 DNA reads as TGTGCCAGCAGCCCTCATCCTAGCGGGGTTGCAGGGGATACGCAGTATTTT. It translates to CASSPHPSGVAGDTQYF.

The chain recombines TRBV19 with TRBJ1-2, with 8 bases identical to TRBD1. V shed 7 bases and J 6 bases; nucleotides not matched to a gene: 10. This CDR3 contains 14 residues. Germline lookup yields CDR1 LNHDA and CDR2 SQIVND (reference sequence). The CDR3 here is CASILQGGGNGYTF. CDR3 DNA sequence: TGTGCCAGTATTTTACAGGGGGGAGGTAATGGCTACACCTTC.

V is TRBV7-6 and J is TRBJ2-7, with TRBD2 matching 8 bases. The ends lost 4 bases at V and 3 bases at J; junction bases unmatched: 8. The length of the CDR3 is 15 residues. Per the germline V gene, CDR1 is SGHVS and CDR2 is FNYEAQ. The CDR3 loop is CASSSSRGGDYEQYF. The DNA of the CDR3 is TGTGCCAGCAGCTCTTCTCGGGGGGGGGACTACGAGCAGTACTTC.

The CDR3 DNA reads TGCGCCAGCAGTCCTAGCGGGGGCCCATCTTGGCGGATGGGTGAGCAGTTCTTC. Encoded protein: CASSPSGGPSWRMGEQFF. J is TRBJ2-1 and V is TRBV23-1, with 10 bases matching TRBD2. TRBV23-1 counts as an open reading frame of uncertain function. The CDR3 runs to 18 residues. V lost 4 bases and J lost 9; bases outside the gene matches: 18.

The rearrangement uses TRBV5-4 and TRBJ1-5; possible D gene TRBD1, 5 bases. The V gene's germline CDR1 is SGHNT and CDR2 YYREEE (reference sequence). The CDR3 spans 13 residues. V was shortened by 0 bases and J by 8 bases, with 9 bases between the two germline ends. The CDR3 DNA reads as TGTGCCAGCAGCTTGGGACCGGGGGAGCCCCAGCATTTT. Residues: CASSLGPGEPQHF.

The rearrangement uses TRBV7-9 and TRBJ1-4; 11 bases agree with TRBD1. V trimming: 5 bases; J trimming: 4 bases; junction bases outside the gene matches: 3. CDR1 and CDR2 (germline): SEHNR, FQNEAQ (reference sequence). This CDR3 is built from 15 residues. CDR3 amino acids: CASSPGQGGNEKLFF. DNA of the CDR3: TGTGCCAGCAGCCCGGGACAGGGGGGTAATGAAAAACTGTTTTTT.

The V gene is TRBV6-6, the J gene TRBJ1-1, with D perhaps TRBD1 (5 bases). V gave up 2 bases and J gave up 9 bases, with 7 bases separating them. This CDR3 spans 11 amino acids. Germline assignment: CDR1 MNHNY and CDR2 SVGAGI (reference sequence). CDR3 residues: CASSYGQQAFF. As DNA, the CDR3 is TGTGCCAGCAGTTACGGACAACAAGCTTTCTTT.

This chain connects TRBV19 to TRBJ1-3; D is unclear. The CDR3 length is 16 residues. Trimming removed 4 bases from V and 2 bases from J, with 15 bases in between. Germline V gives CDR1 LNHDA, CDR2 SQIVND (reference sequence). CDR3 sequence (DNA): TGTGCCAGTAGTAGCGTTAACCGGAGAGCTGGAAACACCATATATTTT. It is translated as CASSSVNRRAGNTIYF.

The CDR3 DNA is TGTGCCAGTAGCGCCCCAGAGGGTTATCAGCCCCAGCATTTT. Protein sequence: CASSAPEGYQPQHF. V usage is TRBV19 and J usage is TRBJ1-5; D remains ambiguous. Trimming took 6 bases from V and 5 from J, leaving 14 bases between them. The CDR3 totals 14 residues. Germline V gene data show CDR1 as LNHDA and CDR2 as SQIVND (reference sequence).